Below are 6 T cell receptor beta chains sequenced from a single sample in a study of Graves' ophthalmopathy and Graves' hyperthyroidism. Scientists amplified the TCR beta CDR3 regions from RNA transcripts. HTBI primers served in a first-round RT-PCR, which a second-round multiplex PCR followed. MiXCR, run by TCRdb on the multiplex PCR reads, gives a single entry per CDR3 protein. The sample consists of about 740,000 distinct CDR3 sequences, 40% of them appearing once. Sequencing was done on a sample of peripheral blood. All receptors derive from an adult man with Graves' ophthalmopathy.

In this sample, this clonotype turned up a few times. The chain recombines TRBV28 with TRBJ2-5; D unclear. CDR1 and CDR2 from the germline V gene are MDHEN and SYDVKM. CDR3 length equals 13 residues. V shed 8 bases and J shed 2 bases, with 12 bases lying between them. The CDR3 DNA follows: TGTGCCAGCCGGGTACCGCCACAAGAGACCCAGTACTTC. Protein sequence: CASRVPPQETQYF.

A note on this clonotype: This is likely a read error, given that the CDR3 carries no conserved phenylalanine or tryptophan at its end. This rearrangement joins TRBV25-1 to TRBJ2-7; 16 nucleotides line up with TRBD2. Germline V gene lookup returns CDR1 MGHDK and CDR2 SYGVNS. There are 17 residues in the CDR3. The V gene end was trimmed by 7 bases and the J gene end by 0 bases; junction bases not matched to a gene: 6. The CDR3 DNA follows: TGTGCCAGCAACACGGGACTAGCGGGAGGGGGCTCCTACGAGCAGTACCTC. Translated, it gives CASNTGLAGGGSYEQYL.

V is TRBV6-5 and J is TRBJ1-6; TRBD1 matches at 7 bases. Germline CDR1 reads MNHEY; CDR2 reads SVGAGI. CDR3 length: 13 amino acids. The V segment lost 11 bases and the J segment 1 base; nucleotides outside the gene matches: 2. CDR3 DNA: TGTGCCGCAGGGGGTTCCTATAATTCACCCCTCCACTTT. It encodes CAAGGSYNSPLHF.

V usage is TRBV29-1 and J usage is TRBJ2-7; 7 nucleotides align to TRBD1. CDR1 and CDR2 from the germline V gene are SQVTM and ANQGSEA. The CDR3 consists of 13 residues. V was clipped by 8 bases and J by 4 bases; unmatched bases: 11. The CDR3 nucleotides read TGCAGCCAAGAATGGGGACAGAGGTACGAGCAGTACTTC. The encoded protein is CSQEWGQRYEQYF.

This clonotype was recorded at least ten times. The CDR3 protein is CSVGGEYEQYF. The DNA for the CDR3 is TGCAGCGTTGGCGGAGAATACGAGCAGTACTTC. The chain links TRBV29-1 to TRBJ2-7, with no clear D. Trimming cost V 4 bases and J 4 bases, with 8 bases left between them. Germline-derived CDR1 and CDR2 are SQVTM and ANQGSEA. The CDR3 is 11 amino acids.

This clonotype was recorded at least ten times. The chain employs TRBV9 and TRBJ2-7; D may correspond to TRBD1 or TRBD2 (5 bases each). V lost 3 bases, J lost 3 bases, and 13 bases lay in between. The CDR3 length is 14 residues. From germline, CDR1 is SGDLS and CDR2 YYNGEE. CDR3 coding DNA: TGTGCCAGCAGCGGGGACGGTGCTCACTACGAGCAGTACTTC. Encoded protein: CASSGDGAHYEQYF.